The TCR beta chain under discussion was sequenced for a study of CD8 T cells in ankylosing spondylitis. Study-wide results and limits: In the blood and synovial fluid of reactive arthritis, some motif variants had been previously reported. Reportedly, matched ankylosing spondylitis synovial fluid was significantly enriched for disease-linked clones. CD8+ by phenotype, disease-linked clones were relatively rare in peripheral blood. One TCR beta motif, made up of eight highly homologous variants, appeared characteristic of ankylosing spondylitis blood.

As concerns this clonotype: What it binds is not known.

5'-RACE, quantitative and with molecular barcodes, yielded the TCR beta libraries. TCRdb re-analysed the 5' RACE reads in MiXCR, keeping a single row per CDR3 protein. The table includes hundreds of thousands of distinct CDR3 sequences, 25% to 30% detected once. V shed 0 bases and J shed 0 bases, with 12 bases lying between them. The CDR3 is 17 amino acids. Germline V gives CDR1 LGHDT, CDR2 YNNKEL (reference sequence). Material: blood, either unsorted or a sorted T cell fraction (not recorded which). The clonotype originates from a male donor with ankylosing spondylitis. This chain connects TRBV3-1 to TRBJ1-3; weak D call: TRBD1 (6 bases). The CDR3 sequence is CASSQERDTYSGNTIYF. CDR3 sequence (DNA): TGTGCCAGCAGCCAAGAGCGGGACACCTACTCTGGAAACACCATATATTTT. Full variable domain (rest looked up from reference TRBV3-1 and TRBJ1-3): DTAVSQTPKYLVTQMGNDKSIKCEQNLGHDTMYWYKQDSKKFLKIMFSYNNKELIINETVPNRFSPKSPDKAHLNLHINSLELGDSAVYFCASSQERDTYSGNTIYFGEGSWLTVV.